Sequencing of this TCR beta chain was carried out in a study of identical twins. Whole-study findings and limits: Cord blood beta clonotypes present at high abundance carried fewer insertions; no such pattern appeared in memory repertoires.

A few counts support this clonotype. Antigen: not known. Looked up from germline, CDR1 is MNHNS and CDR2 is SASEGT. The CDR3 consists of 12 residues. TCRdb independently ran MiXCR on the 5' RACE reads; one entry per CDR3 protein. The sample has about 200,000 distinct CDR3 sequences, 15% to 20% seen once. This sample also appeared in a second study, on T cells expressing NK-cell markers. As that report states: Sorted T-cell subsets CD3+CD56+NKG2C+, CD3+CD56+NKG2C- and CD3+CD56-NKG2C+ were TCR beta-sequenced.

The receptor comes from a woman aged 18-29 years in good health. The gene calls are TRBV6-1 and TRBJ2-1; D gene uncertain. The sample taken for sequencing was CD8+ T cells sorted from blood. CDR3 residues: CVTAYGYNEQFF. DNA for the CDR3: TGTGTTACAGCGTATGGTTACAATGAGCAGTTCTTC.